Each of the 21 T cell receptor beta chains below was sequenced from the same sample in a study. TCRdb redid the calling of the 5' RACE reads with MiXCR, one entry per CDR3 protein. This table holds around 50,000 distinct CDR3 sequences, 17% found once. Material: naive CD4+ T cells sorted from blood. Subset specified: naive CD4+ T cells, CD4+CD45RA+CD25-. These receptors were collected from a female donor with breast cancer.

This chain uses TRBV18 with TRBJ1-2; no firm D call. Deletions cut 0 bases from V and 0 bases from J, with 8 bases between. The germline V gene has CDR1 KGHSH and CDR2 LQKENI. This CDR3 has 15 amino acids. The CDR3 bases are TGTGCCAGCTCACCACCCTCAGGCACTAACTATGGCTACACCTTC. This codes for CASSPPSGTNYGYTF.

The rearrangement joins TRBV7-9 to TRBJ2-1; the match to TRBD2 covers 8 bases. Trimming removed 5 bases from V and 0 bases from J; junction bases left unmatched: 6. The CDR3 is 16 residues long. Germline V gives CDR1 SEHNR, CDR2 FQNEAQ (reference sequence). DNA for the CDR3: TGTGCCAGCAGCGGCGCGGGGGGTAGCTCCTACAATGAGCAGTTCTTC. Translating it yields CASSGAGGSSYNEQFF.

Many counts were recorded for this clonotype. For the CDR3, the DNA is TGTGCCAGCAGTTACTTTGGCAGCCACAATGAGCAGTTCTTC. This codes for CASSYFGSHNEQFF. The chain is built from TRBV6-2 or TRBV6-3 and TRBJ2-1; unclear D gene. The germline gives CDR1 MNHEY, CDR2 SVGEGT. Trimming removed 1 base from V and 5 bases from J, with 9 bases in between. This CDR3 has 14 residues.

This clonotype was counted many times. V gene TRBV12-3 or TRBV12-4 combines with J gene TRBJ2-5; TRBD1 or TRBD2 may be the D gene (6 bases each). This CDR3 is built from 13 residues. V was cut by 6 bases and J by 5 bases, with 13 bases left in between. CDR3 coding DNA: TGTGCCAGCAGCTTGACAGGAGGGGAGACCCAGTACTTC. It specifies CASSLTGGETQYF.

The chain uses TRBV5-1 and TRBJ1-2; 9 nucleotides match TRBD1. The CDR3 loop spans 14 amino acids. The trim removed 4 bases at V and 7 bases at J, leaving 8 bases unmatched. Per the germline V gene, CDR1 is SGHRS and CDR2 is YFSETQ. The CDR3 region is CASSPDRGRSGYTF. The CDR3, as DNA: TGCGCCAGCAGCCCGGACAGGGGCCGGAGTGGCTACACCTTC.

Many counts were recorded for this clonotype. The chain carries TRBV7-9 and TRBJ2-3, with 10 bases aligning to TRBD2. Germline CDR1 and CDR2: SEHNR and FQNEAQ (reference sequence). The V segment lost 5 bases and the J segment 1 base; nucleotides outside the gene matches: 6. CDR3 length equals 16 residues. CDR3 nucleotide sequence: TGTGCCAGCAGCCTCGTAGCGGGAGGTCGCACAGATACGCAGTATTTT. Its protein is CASSLVAGGRTDTQYF.

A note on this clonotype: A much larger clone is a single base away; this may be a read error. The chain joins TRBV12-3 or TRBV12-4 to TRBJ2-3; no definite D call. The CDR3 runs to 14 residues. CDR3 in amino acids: CTSSLPPSTDTQYF. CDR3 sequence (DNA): TGTACCAGCAGTTTACCCCCTAGCACAGATACGCAGTATTTT.

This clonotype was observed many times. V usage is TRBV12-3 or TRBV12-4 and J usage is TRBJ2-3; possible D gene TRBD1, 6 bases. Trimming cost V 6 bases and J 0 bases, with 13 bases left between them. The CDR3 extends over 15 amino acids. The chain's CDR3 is CASSPDRTSTDTQYF. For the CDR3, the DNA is TGTGCCAGCAGCCCGGACAGAACTAGCACAGATACGCAGTATTTT.

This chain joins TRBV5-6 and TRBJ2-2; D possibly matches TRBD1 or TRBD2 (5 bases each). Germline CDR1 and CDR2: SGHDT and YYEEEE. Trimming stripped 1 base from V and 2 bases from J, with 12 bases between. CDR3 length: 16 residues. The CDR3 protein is CASSLQGWTNTGELFF. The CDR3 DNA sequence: TGTGCCAGCAGCTTGCAGGGATGGACTAACACCGGGGAGCTGTTTTTT.

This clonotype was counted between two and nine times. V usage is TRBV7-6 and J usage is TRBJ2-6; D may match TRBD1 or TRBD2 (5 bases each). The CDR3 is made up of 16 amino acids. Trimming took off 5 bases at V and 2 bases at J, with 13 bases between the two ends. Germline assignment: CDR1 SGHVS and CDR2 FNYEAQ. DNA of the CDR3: TGTGCCAGCAGCGATACCATGGGGGCTGGGGCCAACGTCCTGACTTTC. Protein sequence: CASSDTMGAGANVLTF. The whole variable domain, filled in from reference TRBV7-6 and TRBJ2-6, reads GAGVSQSPRYKVTKRGQDVALRCDPISGHVSLYWYRQALGQGPEFLTYFNYEAQQDKSGLPNDRFSAERPEGSISTLTIQRTEQRDSAMYRCASSDTMGAGANVLTFGAGSRLTVL.

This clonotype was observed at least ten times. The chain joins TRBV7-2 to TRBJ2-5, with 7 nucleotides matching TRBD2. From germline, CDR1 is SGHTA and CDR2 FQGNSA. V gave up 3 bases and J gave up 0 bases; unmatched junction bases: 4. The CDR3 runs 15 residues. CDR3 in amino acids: CASSFTSVNQETQYF. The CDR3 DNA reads TGTGCCAGCAGCTTCACTAGCGTGAACCAAGAGACCCAGTACTTC.

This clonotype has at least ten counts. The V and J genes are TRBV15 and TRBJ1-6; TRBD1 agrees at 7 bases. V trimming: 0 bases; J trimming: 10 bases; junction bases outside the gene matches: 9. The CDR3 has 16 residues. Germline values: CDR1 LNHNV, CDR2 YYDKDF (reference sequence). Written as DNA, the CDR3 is TGTGCCACCAGCAGAGATAGGACAGGCTTCGGATCACCCCTCCACTTT. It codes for CATSRDRTGFGSPLHF.

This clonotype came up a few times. The CDR3 here is CASSPSGQQDQPQHF. CDR3 sequence (DNA): TGTGCCAGCAGCCCCAGTGGACAGCAAGATCAGCCCCAGCATTTT. V is TRBV9 and J is TRBJ1-5; TRBD1 might be the D (6 bases). The CDR3 covers 15 residues. Germline assignment: CDR1 SGDLS and CDR2 YYNGEE. V lost 4 bases to trimming and J lost 5 bases, with 16 bases between them.

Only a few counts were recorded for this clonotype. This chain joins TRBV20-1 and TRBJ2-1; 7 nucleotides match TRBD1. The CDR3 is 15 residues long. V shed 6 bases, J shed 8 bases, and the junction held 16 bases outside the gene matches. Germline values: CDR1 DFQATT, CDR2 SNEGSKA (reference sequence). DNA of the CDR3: TGCAGTGCCCCTGCCCCGACAGGGAAGGTTGATGAGCAGTTCTTC. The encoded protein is CSAPAPTGKVDEQFF.

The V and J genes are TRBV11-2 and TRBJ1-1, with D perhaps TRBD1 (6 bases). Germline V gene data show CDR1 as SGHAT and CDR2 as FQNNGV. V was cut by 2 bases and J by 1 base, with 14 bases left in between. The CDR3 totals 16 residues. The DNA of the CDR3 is TGTGCCAGCAGCTTATTATCAGGGGTATCGAACACTGAAGCTTTCTTT. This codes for CASSLLSGVSNTEAFF.

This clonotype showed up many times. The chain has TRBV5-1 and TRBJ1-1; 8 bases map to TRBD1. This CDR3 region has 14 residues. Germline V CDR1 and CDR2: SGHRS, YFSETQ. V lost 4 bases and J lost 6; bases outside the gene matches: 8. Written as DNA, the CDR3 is TGCGCCAGCAGCCCGGACAGGGTGGGCGCTGAAGCTTTCTTT. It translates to CASSPDRVGAEAFF.

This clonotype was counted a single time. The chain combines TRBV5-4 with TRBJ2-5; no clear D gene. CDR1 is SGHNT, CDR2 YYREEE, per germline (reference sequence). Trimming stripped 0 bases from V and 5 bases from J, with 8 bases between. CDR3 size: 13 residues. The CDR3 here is CASSLDIRETQYF. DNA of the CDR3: TGTGCCAGCAGCTTGGACATCAGGGAGACCCAGTACTTC.

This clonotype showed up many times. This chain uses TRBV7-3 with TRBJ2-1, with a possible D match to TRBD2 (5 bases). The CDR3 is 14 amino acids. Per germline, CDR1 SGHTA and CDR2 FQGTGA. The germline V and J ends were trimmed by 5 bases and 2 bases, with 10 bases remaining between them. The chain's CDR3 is CASSAEGAYNEQFF. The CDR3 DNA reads TGTGCCAGCAGCGCTGAGGGAGCCTACAATGAGCAGTTCTTC. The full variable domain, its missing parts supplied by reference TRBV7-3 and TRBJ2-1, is GAGVSQTPSNKVTEKGKYVELRCDPISGHTALYWYRQSLGQGPEFLIYFQGTGAADDSGLPNDRFFAVRPEGSVSTLKIQRTERGDSAVYLCASSAEGAYNEQFFGPGTRLTVL.

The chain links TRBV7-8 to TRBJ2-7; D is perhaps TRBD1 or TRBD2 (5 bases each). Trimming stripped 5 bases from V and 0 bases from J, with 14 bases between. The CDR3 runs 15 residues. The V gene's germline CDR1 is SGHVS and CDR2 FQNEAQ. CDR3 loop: CASSPTLGVSYEQYF. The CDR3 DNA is TGTGCCAGCAGCCCTACACTAGGGGTCTCCTACGAGCAGTACTTC.

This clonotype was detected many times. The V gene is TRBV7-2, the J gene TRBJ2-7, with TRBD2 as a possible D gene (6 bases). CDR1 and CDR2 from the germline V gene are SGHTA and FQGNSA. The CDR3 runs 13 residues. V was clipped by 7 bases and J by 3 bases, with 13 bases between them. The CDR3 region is CASTPGRDYEQYF. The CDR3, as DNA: TGTGCCAGCACCCCGGGGCGGGACTACGAGCAGTACTTC.

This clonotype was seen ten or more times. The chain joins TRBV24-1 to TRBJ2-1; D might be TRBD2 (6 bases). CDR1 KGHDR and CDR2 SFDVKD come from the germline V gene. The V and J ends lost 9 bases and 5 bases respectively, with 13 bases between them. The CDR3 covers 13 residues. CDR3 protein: CATCGDANNEQFF. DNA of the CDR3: TGTGCCACCTGCGGGGACGCAAACAATGAGCAGTTCTTC.